These 29 T cell receptor beta chains were sequenced from one sample in a study of molecular identifiers for immune sequencing clone quantification. TCRdb ran MiXCR on the PCR reads and lists one entry per CDR3 protein. The sample records 460,000 or so distinct CDR3 sequences, around a fifth being singletons. Sequenced material: naive CD8+ T cells from blood, with Jurkat cell RNA spiked in. Specified subset: FACS-sorted CD8+CD4-CCR7+CD45RA+ naive T cells. The receptor source for this set is a human donor in good health. Some libraries in this study had Jurkat cell RNA spiked in.

This clonotype was seen at least ten times. CDR3 sequence (DNA): TGCAGTGCAAGACCCGTTGGGACAGGGTCCTACGAGCAGTACTTC. This sequence encodes CSARPVGTGSYEQYF. The rearrangement links TRBV20-1 to TRBJ2-7; 9 bases fit TRBD1. CDR1 and CDR2 (germline): DFQATT, SNEGSKA (reference sequence). There are 15 residues in the CDR3. The V gene end was trimmed by 6 bases and the J gene end by 1 base; junction bases not matched to a gene: 10.

A note on this clonotype: A much more abundant neighbour one base away suggests this may be a read error. J is TRBJ1-1 and V is TRBV19; D gene ambiguous. This CDR3 spans 14 amino acids. CDR1 and CDR2 (germline): LNHDA, SQIVND (reference sequence). Trimming pared 7 bases from V and 3 bases from J, leaving 15 bases between. CDR3 nucleotides: TGTGCCAGTAAGCCGCCTATCTCAGACACTGAAGCTTTCTTT. Protein product: CASKPPISDTEAFF.

The V and J genes are TRBV11-2 and TRBJ2-1; D is undetermined. V was pared by 0 bases and J by 6 bases, with 12 bases between. The CDR3 sequence is 15 residues long. Germline V gene data show CDR1 as SGHAT and CDR2 as FQNNGV. This CDR3 reads CASSLDRYLGNEQFF. The CDR3 coding sequence is TGTGCCAGCAGCTTAGATAGGTACCTGGGCAATGAGCAGTTCTTC.

This clonotype was seen repeatedly, ten times or more. The rearrangement uses TRBV7-2 and TRBJ1-1; TRBD1 is a possible D gene (5 bases). The CDR3 runs 13 residues. Trimming took 2 bases from V and 4 from J, leaving 8 bases between them. Germline-derived CDR1 and CDR2 are SGHTA and FQGNSA. The CDR3 loop is CASSLWGSTEAFF. The CDR3 DNA reads TGTGCCAGCAGCTTATGGGGGAGCACTGAAGCTTTCTTT. Filled out from reference TRBV7-2 and TRBJ1-1, the complete variable domain reads GAGVSQSPSNKVTEKGKDVELRCDPISGHTALYWYRQSLGQGLEFLIYFQGNSAPDKSGLPSDRFSAERTGGSVSTLTIQRTQQEDSAVYLCASSLWGSTEAFFGQGTRLTVV.

This clonotype was observed a handful of times. The chain is built from TRBV19 and TRBJ2-7; 9 nucleotides align to TRBD1. The CDR3 has 19 amino acids. CDR1 and CDR2 from the germline V gene are LNHDA and SQIVND (reference sequence). V lost 10 bases to trimming and J lost 3 bases; unmatched junction nucleotides: 25. The CDR3 sequence is CATPLHRDREEARDYEQYF. The CDR3 region has the DNA TGTGCCACCCCACTCCACCGGGACAGGGAGGAGGCTAGGGACTACGAGCAGTACTTC.

The sample holds many counts of this clonotype. V usage is TRBV19 and J usage is TRBJ1-5, with D unclear. This CDR3 is built from 13 residues. The V gene's germline CDR1 is LNHDA and CDR2 SQIVND (reference sequence). With 6 bases removed from V and 7 bases from J, the gap between germline ends came to 13 bases. CDR3 bases: TGTGCCAGTAGCGATGAGGATTGGCAGCCCCAGCATTTT. It translates to CASSDEDWQPQHF.

In this sample, this clonotype turned up many times. This chain joins TRBV5-4 and TRBJ2-1; possibly TRBD2 for D (5 bases). Germline CDR1 reads SGHNT; CDR2 reads YYREEE (reference sequence). The CDR3 covers 12 residues. V dropped 1 base and J dropped 8 bases, with 7 bases sitting between them. The CDR3 nucleotides are TGTGCCAGCAGCTTGCTAGCCGATGAGCAGTTCTTC. Its translation: CASSLLADEQFF.

This clonotype was counted at least ten times. The chain has TRBV20-1 and TRBJ2-5, with TRBD2 as a possible D gene (6 bases). The germline CDR1 and CDR2 sequences are DFQATT and SNEGSKA (reference sequence). Trimming left V 1 base short and J 1 base short, with 10 bases between. The CDR3 runs 14 residues. The CDR3 DNA reads as TGCAGTGCTAGAGCGGGGGACGCCCAAGAGACCCAGTACTTC. This translates into CSARAGDAQETQYF.

V is TRBV10-3 and J is TRBJ2-3, with TRBD2 as a possible D gene (5 bases). V was clipped by 2 bases and J by 0 bases, with 15 bases between them. CDR3 length: 17 amino acids. Germline loops: CDR1 ENHRY, CDR2 SYGVKD. The CDR3 region is CAISEGPREVSTDTQYF. The CDR3 nucleotides are TGTGCCATCAGTGAGGGGCCACGGGAAGTTAGCACAGATACGCAGTATTTT.

Ten or more counts support this clonotype. The J gene is TRBJ2-3, the V gene TRBV2; either TRBD1 or TRBD2 may fit D (5 bases each). The CDR3 totals 12 residues. Trimming removed 4 bases at V and 8 bases at J, with 10 bases between. The germline gives CDR1 SNHLY, CDR2 FYNNEI. CDR3 loop: CASSGGERTQYF. The CDR3 nucleotides read TGTGCCAGCAGTGGAGGGGAGCGTACGCAGTATTTT.

With respect to this clonotype: A much larger clone is a single base away; this may be a read error. The chain carries TRBV20-1 and TRBJ2-2, with D tentatively TRBD2 (7 bases). From germline, CDR1 is DFQATT and CDR2 SNEGSKA (reference sequence). The V gene lost 1 base and the J gene lost 1 base, with 19 bases spanning the gap. This CDR3 has 18 amino acids. The CDR3 loop is CSARAPGAAGLNTGELFF. The CDR3 DNA sequence: TGCAGTGCTAGAGCCCCAGGGGCAGCGGGATTGAACACCGGGGAGCTGTTTTTT.

This clonotype has ten or more counts. This rearrangement joins TRBV6-6 to TRBJ2-7; D remains unclear. Trimming took off 6 bases at V and 2 bases at J, with 11 bases between the two ends. This CDR3 comprises 13 residues. Germline V lookup: CDR1 MNHNY, CDR2 SVGAGI (reference sequence). The DNA for the CDR3 is TGTGCCAGCAGCGAGGATGGGGCCTACGAGCAGTACTTC. Translated, it gives CASSEDGAYEQYF.

Note on this clonotype: The germline gene is not matched at one end of the junction; a read error may be the cause. V usage is TRBV4-3 and J usage is TRBJ1-1; D is possibly TRBD1 (5 bases). The germline gives CDR1 LGHNA, CDR2 YSLEER. The CDR3 length is 17 residues. This CDR3 reads CASSWGRWGGENTDAFF. The CDR3 DNA is TGCGCCAGCAGCTGGGGCAGGTGGGGGGGGGAGAACACTGATGCTTTCTTT.

This clonotype was counted between two and nine times. The chain couples TRBV27 to TRBJ2-1; 8 positions match TRBD2. V trimming: 3 bases; J trimming: 3 bases; junction bases outside the gene matches: 4. CDR3 length: 15 amino acids. CDR1 and CDR2 (germline): MNHEY, SMNVEV (reference sequence). CDR3 DNA: TGTGCCAGCAGTTTGTCTAGCGGGTTCTACAATGAGCAGTTCTTC. It is translated as CASSLSSGFYNEQFF.

This clonotype was seen at least ten times. CDR3 residues: CASSLVKNRPHTDTQYF. The CDR3 nucleotides are TGTGCCAGCAGCTTGGTAAAGAACAGGCCCCACACAGATACGCAGTATTTT. The chain employs TRBV5-6 and TRBJ2-3, with D possibly matching TRBD1 (5 bases). Germline loops: CDR1 SGHDT, CDR2 YYEEEE. CDR3 length: 17 residues. V was pared by 0 bases and J by 2 bases, with 16 bases between.

This chain connects TRBV7-9 to TRBJ1-1; the D gene is possibly TRBD1 (5 bases). V dropped 5 bases and J dropped 0 bases, with 13 bases sitting between them. Germline V gene sequence: CDR1 SEHNR, CDR2 FQNEAQ (reference sequence). This CDR3 has 15 amino acids. CDR3 in amino acids: CASSLPLGLNTEAFF. For the CDR3, the DNA is TGTGCCAGCAGCCTCCCTTTGGGGCTGAACACTGAAGCTTTCTTT.

Remarks on this clonotype: This clone may be a read error of a much larger clone one base away. This chain links TRBV4-1 with TRBJ1-4; no definite D call. The V gene lost 1 base and the J gene lost 3 bases, with 6 bases spanning the gap. This CDR3 region has 14 residues. CDR1 and CDR2 from the germline V gene are MGHRA and YSYEKL. The CDR3 sequence: CASSQAGPNEKLFF. The CDR3 nucleotides read TGCGCCAGCAGCCAAGCAGGACCTAATGAAAAACTGTTTTTT.

In its sample, this clonotype was seen many times. The rearrangement joins TRBV2 to TRBJ2-1, with D possibly TRBD2 on 6 matching bases. V was shortened by 10 bases and J by 4 bases, with 8 bases between the two germline ends. This CDR3 spans 11 amino acids. CDR1 SNHLY and CDR2 FYNNEI come from the germline V gene. CDR3 in DNA: TGTGCCACTCGGGAGTACAATGAGCAGTTCTTC. This translates into CATREYNEQFF.

With respect to this clonotype: One base away lies a much larger clone, so this may be a sequencing read error. The missing conserved phenylalanine or tryptophan at the end of this CDR3 makes a read error likely. The V gene is TRBV27, the J gene TRBJ2-7; 9 bases fit TRBD2. With V trimmed by 3 bases and J by 5 bases, 5 bases remained unmatched. Germline CDR1 reads MNHEY; CDR2 reads SMNVEV (reference sequence). The length of the CDR3 is 14 residues. The CDR3 loop is CASSFAGGSHEQYL. CDR3 sequence (DNA): TGTGCCAGCAGTTTTGCGGGAGGGAGTCACGAGCAGTACCTC.

About this clonotype itself: A much larger clone sits a single nucleotide away, making a read error possible. The chain combines TRBV6-2 or TRBV6-3 with TRBJ2-3; 7 positions match TRBD1. There are 16 residues in the CDR3. V was pared by 5 bases and J by 6 bases, with 14 bases of the junction left unmatched. Germline loops: CDR1 MNHEY, CDR2 SVGEGT. The DNA for the CDR3 is TGTGCCAGCAGTGCCGCCGGGGACAGATCATCTGATACGCAGTATTTT. It encodes CASSAAGDRSSDTQYF.

This clonotype was recorded a few times. CDR3 in DNA: TGTGCCAGCAGCCCCGGACTCCCCACAGATACGCAGTATTTT. Translating it yields CASSPGLPTDTQYF. This chain joins TRBV6-5 and TRBJ2-3; tentative D call: TRBD2 (5 bases). The CDR3 has 14 amino acids. CDR1 and CDR2 (germline): MNHEY, SVGAGI. Between the trimmed V and J ends, which lost 6 bases and 2 bases, there was a span of 12 bases.

Regarding this clonotype: This could be a read error, since a much larger clone is one nucleotide away. CDR3 nucleotide sequence: TGTGCCGGCAGCCCGAGGACTAGCTCCTACGAGCAGTACTTC. Encoded protein: CAGSPRTSSYEQYF. J is TRBJ2-7 and V is TRBV27, with 7 positions matching TRBD2. CDR3 size: 14 residues. The germline V gene encodes CDR1 MNHEY and CDR2 SMNVEV (reference sequence).

This sequence joins TRBV28 and TRBJ2-2; TRBD1 or TRBD2 may be the D gene (5 bases each). The CDR3 extends over 13 amino acids. Germline V gene sequence: CDR1 MDHEN, CDR2 SYDVKM. The CDR3 DNA follows: TGTTCCGCCGGGACGACGAACACCGGGGAGCTGTTTTTT. It yields the protein CSAGTTNTGELFF.

This clonotype has ten or more counts. The chain uses TRBV11-2 and TRBJ2-3; 8 bases map to TRBD1. V dropped 7 bases and J dropped 1; count of bases not matched to a gene: 7. Germline CDR1 and CDR2: SGHAT and FQNNGV. This CDR3 has 15 amino acids. This CDR3 reads CASTGDRLGTDTQYF. The CDR3 DNA sequence: TGTGCCAGCACCGGGGACAGGTTAGGCACAGATACGCAGTATTTT.

Many counts were recorded for this clonotype. V and J are TRBV6-6 and TRBJ2-3; the match to TRBD2 covers 10 bases. CDR1 is MNHNY and CDR2 is SVGAGI in the germline V gene (reference sequence). V gave up 7 bases and J gave up 11 bases; unmatched junction bases: 12. This CDR3 spans 14 amino acids. CDR3 nucleotide sequence: TGTGCCAGCAACCCTAGCGGGAGTTGGTTGGGGCAGTATTTT. Its protein product is CASNPSGSWLGQYF.

This clonotype was seen a handful of times. V is TRBV20-1 and J is TRBJ2-7; a possible D gene is TRBD1 (5 bases). The CDR3 has 14 residues. Germline V gene sequence: CDR1 DFQATT, CDR2 SNEGSKA (reference sequence). V gave up 0 bases and J gave up 1 base, with 10 bases separating them. Written as DNA, the CDR3 is TGCAGTGCTAGAGATCCCACAGGTTCCTACGAGCAGTACTTC. Protein product: CSARDPTGSYEQYF.

Turning to this clonotype: A read error is possible here, since a much larger clone lies one base away. In DNA, the CDR3 is TGTGCCAGCAGCTTGGTTTCTGAGGCGGGGCCTCCCGGTAGCACAGATACGCTGTATTTT. This codes for CASSLVSEAGPPGSTDTLYF. The chain employs TRBV5-6 and TRBJ2-3; D may be TRBD2 (6 bases). This CDR3 spans 20 amino acids. Germline V gene data show CDR1 as SGHDT and CDR2 as YYEEEE.

The rearrangement links TRBV5-4 to TRBJ2-2; weak D call: TRBD2 (5 bases). V lost 1 base and J 4 bases, leaving 14 bases between the germline ends. This CDR3 is 16 amino acids long. Germline V CDR1 and CDR2: SGHNT, YYREEE (reference sequence). CDR3 in amino acids: CASSLLGGLSTGELFF. The CDR3 nucleotides are TGTGCCAGCAGCTTGTTAGGCGGGTTGAGCACCGGGGAGCTGTTTTTT.

This clonotype was seen just once. CDR3 in DNA: TGTGCCAGCAGCAAACGCGGACTCCTCCGGACTGAAGCTTCCTTT. Translating it yields CASSKRGLLRTEASF. The V and J genes are TRBV21-1 and TRBJ1-1. TRBV21-1 counts as a pseudogene. There are 15 residues in the CDR3.